A single TCR beta chain is shown here with its context. Its antigen is unknown. Base qualities were left out, and no much larger clone turns up one base away. This entry comes from a study of T cell responses to AZD1222 COVID-19 vaccine (dated by TCRdb to the early 2020s). Background on the whole study: AZD1222 recipients given second doses at about 4 weeks or at about 12 weeks were pooled, since spike-specific TCR depth and breadth were not found to differ between the two schedules. A total of under 250 trial participants underwent TCR sequencing, of whom 200 to 220 had received two doses of AZD1222 and 26 had received two doses of the MenACWY control vaccine. Enrollment into the trials was organized by age into subgroups of 18-55, 56-69 and 70-plus years, and those subgroups contained roughly 150, 30 and 60 TCR-sequenced participants, respectively.

In the paper's terms, the time point label means: baseline before first vaccination. Vaccinee samples were obtained from the UK trials COV001 and COV002, which included a single-blind randomized controlled phase 2/3 trial of AZD1222 (ChAdOx1 nCoV-19) in healthy adults. Trial participant PBMC samples were collected at day 0 and day 28 after the second dose for TCRbeta chain sequencing. Overall study outcomes, separate from this receptor: The vaccine-associated CD4 TCRs covered the entire spike protein, and the dominant responses fell in regions 160-218 and 743-854. Epitopes outside the regions mutated in the B.1.351 and B.1.1.7 variants were reportedly recognized by nearly half of the unique spike-specific TCRs. Participants were mostly white British, with more females than males. The authors suggested clonal diversity may have been underestimated. The 56-69-year group was small, and its depth increase did not reach significance, likely because of low power. Because no samples from the day 14 peak response were available, repertoires could be characterized only after the peak T cell response. Only six AZD1222 recipients were SARS-CoV-2 seropositive at baseline, limiting conclusions about previously exposed vaccinees. After two AZD1222 doses, both the breadth and the depth of spike-specific TCRs were significantly higher than at day 0 and than in MenACWY recipients.

The CDR3 regions of human TCRbeta chains were subjected to immunosequencing. The authors processed their data as follows. TCRs in the repertoires were compared against a reference library of SARS-CoV-2-specific TCRs that had been generated with the MIRA antigen-specificity platform. Breadth was defined as the fraction of unique TCRs that were SARS-CoV-2-associated, and depth was defined as the fraction of total T cells that were SARS-CoV-2-associated. Using the MIRA data, each spike-specific TCR was mapped to the spike region that the TCR reacts to and placed in a CD4 or CD8 class. Log10-transformed breadth and depth values were compared by one-way ANOVA with Sidak's multiple comparisons tests. As stored in TCRdb, this immuneACCESS dataset retains in-frame rearrangements with V and J assigned. A fraction of the clones does not appear; measured against another copy, unresolved V genes explain less than half of the discrepancy, and the remainder lacks a known reason. V and J calls plus clone size are reproduced from that table; the DNA served to infer D and trimming. This sample comprises roughly 170,000 clones, approximately 91% of them detected only once. The ten largest clonotypes hold under 2.5% of the sample.

The sample consisted of peripheral blood, taken on day 0 of AZD1222 vaccination. The origin of this receptor is an adult in good health.

CDR3 protein: CASSVVPQGTEAFF. The DNA sequence follows: TGTGCCAGCAGCGTAGTCCCACAAGGGACTGAAGCTTTCTTT. The chain is assembled from TRBV9 and TRBJ1-1, with no reliable assignment of the D segment. The germline V gene supplies CDR1 SGDLS and CDR2 YYNGEE. The CDR3 covers 14 residues, taking in both the cysteine and the phenylalanine. Only the CDR3 region is kept as DNA, spanning 42 bases read in frame from base 1. V is cut by 0 bases and J by 5 bases, and the space between the germline ends is 11 bases.